This is a list of T cell receptor beta chains from one sample in a study of T-cell reconstitution after alpha-beta-depleted transplantation in children. TCRdb ran MiXCR on the PCR reads and lists one entry per CDR3 protein. The table lists 530,000 or so distinct CDR3 sequences, over 25% of them singletons. The input for sequencing was PBMCs, taken before TCRalphabeta/CD19-depleted stem cell transplant. The receptor set was obtained from a boy younger than two with Wiskott-Aldrich syndrome, due to receive a stem cell transplant. The CDR3 runs from the conserved cysteine through the conserved F or W. The D gene is left open where the match is weak. The size field is filled for only some rows; it gives once, few, many or a size class.

j_call | d_call | v_call | clone_size | cdr3_nt | cdr3_aa
TRBJ1-2 | . | TRBV12-3/TRBV12-4 | . | TGTGCCAGCAGTGCCGCAGGGCTCAGAGATGGCTACACCTTC | CASSAAGLRDGYTF
TRBJ2-5 | TRBD2 | TRBV19 | . | TGTGCCAGCACTAGCGGGAGGGACGCGGGAGAGACCCAGTACTTC | CASTSGRDAGETQYF
TRBJ2-3 | TRBD2 | TRBV10-1 | few | TGCGCCAGCAGTGAACTAGCGGCTCCAGGGGCGCAGTATTTT | CASSELAAPGAQYF
TRBJ2-3 | . | TRBV24-1 | once | TGTGCCACCAGTCCCCCAGGAAAGGCAGATACGCAGTATTTT | CATSPPGKADTQYF
TRBJ2-7 | TRBD2 | TRBV27 | few | TGTGCCAGCAGTTTTCGTAGCGGGCCTCCCTACGAGCAGTACTTC | CASSFRSGPPYEQYF
TRBJ1-4 | . | TRBV29-1 | . | TGCAGCGTTGGTTCAGGGGCTGGTGAAAAACTGTTTTTT | CSVGSGAGEKLFF
TRBJ1-1 | . | TRBV20-1 | . | TGCAGTGCTAGGACGACAGTGAACACTGAAGCTTTCTTT | CSARTTVNTEAFF
TRBJ2-2 | . | TRBV27 | few | TGTGCCAGCAGTTTTCGTATCTCGGGCGGGGAGCTGTTTTTT | CASSFRISGGELFF
TRBJ1-6 | . | TRBV5-6 | . | TGTGCCAGCAGCGCACCGGGCCCCGCGACCCTCCACTTT | CASSAPGPATLHF
TRBJ2-2 | TRBD2 | TRBV2 | many | TGTGCCAGCAGTCCACTAGCGGGAGCGAACACCGGGGAGCTGTTTTTT | CASSPLAGANTGELFF
TRBJ2-4 | . | TRBV30 | . | TGTGCCTGGAGTGTACGGGTAGCCAAAAACATTCAGTACTTC | CAWSVRVAKNIQYF
TRBJ2-1 | TRBD1 | TRBV20-1 | . | TGCAGTGCTAGAGGGGACAGGGGGCCTTGGGATGAGCAGTTCTTC | CSARGDRGPWDEQFF
TRBJ1-4 | . | TRBV19 | . | TGTGCCAGTAGAGGGACCGAAAAACTGTTTTTT | CASRGTEKLFF
TRBJ2-7 | . | TRBV18 | . | TGTGCCAGCTCACCAGGGCTCCAGAGTGATAACTACGAGCAGTACTTC | CASSPGLQSDNYEQYF
TRBJ2-7 | TRBD1 | TRBV28 | few | TGTGCCAGCACCCTGACAGGGCCTGGCTACGAGCAGTACTTC | CASTLTGPGYEQYF
TRBJ2-1 | . | TRBV7-3 | . | TGTGCCAGCAGCGCTCAGGCGAGCTCCTACAATGAGCAGTTCTTC | CASSAQASSYNEQFF
TRBJ2-7 | TRBD2 | TRBV10-3 | . | TGTGCCATCAGAGCTAGCGGAATCTACGAGCAGTACTTC | CAIRASGIYEQYF
TRBJ2-5 | TRBD2 | TRBV10-3 | few | TGTGCCATCAGTGGGGCTAGCGGGAGGGCCGAGACCCAGTACTTC | CAISGASGRAETQYF
TRBJ2-1 | . | TRBV10-2 | . | TGCGCCAGCCGGTACAGGGAAGGCGATGAGCAGTTCTTC | CASRYREGDEQFF
TRBJ2-7 | . | TRBV12-3/TRBV12-4 | . | TGTGCCAGCAGTCCGGACAGCAGGGGTAGGTTTGACGAGCAGTACTTC | CASSPDSRGRFDEQYF
TRBJ2-1 | . | TRBV20-1 | . | TGCAGTGTTGGGACTCCTAATGAGCAGTTCTTC | CSVGTPNEQFF
TRBJ2-3 | . | TRBV29-1 | few | TGCAGCGTTCCTGCGGAACAGTTCTTCAGCACAGATACGCAGTATTTT | CSVPAEQFFSTDTQYF
TRBJ2-1 | TRBD2 | TRBV20-1 | . | TGCAGTGCTGACTTACGAGCGGCGCGGGAGCGCCCCTCCTACAATGAGCAGTTCTTC | CSADLRAARERPSYNEQFF
TRBJ2-1 | TRBD2 | TRBV5-1 | . | TGCGCCAGCAGCTTATCCCCGACTAGCGGGAGCTCCTACAATGAGCAGTTCTTC | CASSLSPTSGSSYNEQFF
TRBJ2-5 | TRBD2 | TRBV30 | . | TGTGCCTGGAGCCCTGCGGGTAGCGGGGGAGAGACCCAGTACTTC | CAWSPAGSGGETQYF
TRBJ1-2 | TRBD1 | TRBV7-9 | few | TGTGCCAGCAGCCTCGGGGCAGGGGGCATCTATGGCTACACCTTC | CASSLGAGGIYGYTF
TRBJ1-4 | TRBD1 | TRBV20-1 | . | TGCAGTGCTAGAGGGTTTGAGGCAGGGGGAAGTGAAAAACTGTTTTTT | CSARGFEAGGSEKLFF
TRBJ2-2 | . | TRBV7-2 | . | TGTGCCAGCAGCTTAGTTATGTCCTCCGGGGAGCTGTTTTTT | CASSLVMSSGELFF
TRBJ1-3 | . | TRBV7-8 | . | TGTGCCAGCAGCTTAGAATATGGAATCAGACCCTCTGGAAACACCATATATTTT | CASSLEYGIRPSGNTIYF
TRBJ2-5 | . | TRBV5-1 | few | TGCGCCAGCAGCTACCGGACAGTAGAGACCCAGTACTTC | CASSYRTVETQYF
TRBJ2-1 | . | TRBV5-1 | . | TGCGCCAGCAGCCCTACAGGGACCACCTACAATGAGCAGTTCTTC | CASSPTGTTYNEQFF
TRBJ1-1 | . | TRBV4-2 | . | TGTGCCAGCAGCCAAGATGTAGGGGAAGCTTTCTTT | CASSQDVGEAFF
TRBJ2-1 | . | TRBV29-1 | . | TGCAGCGTTGAAGATGGGGGGGCCAGCTCCTACAATGAGCAGTTCTTC | CSVEDGGASSYNEQFF
TRBJ2-7 | . | TRBV5-1 | . | TGCGCCAGCAGCTCCGACTATTTCTACGAGCAGTACTTC | CASSSDYFYEQYF
TRBJ1-1 | . | TRBV27 | . | TGTGCCAGCAGTGGTGCGGGAGGGGTGAACACTGAAGCTTTCTTT | CASSGAGGVNTEAFF
TRBJ2-1 | TRBD2 | TRBV5-1 | . | TGCGCCAGCAGCCTGAAGCGGGAGGGCCAGGAGTTCTTC | CASSLKREGQEFF
TRBJ2-5 | TRBD2 | TRBV20-1 | . | TGCAGTGCTAGAGATCCAACGGGGGGTCGGACCCAGTACTTC | CSARDPTGGRTQYF
TRBJ2-5 | . | TRBV20-1 | few | TGCAGTGCTAGTGTAAGAGAGGCAGAGACCCAGTACTTC | CSASVREAETQYF
TRBJ2-7 | . | TRBV28 | . | TGTGCCAGCAGTTCGACGACAGATCTGGTTTGGTACGAGCAGTACTTC | CASSSTTDLVWYEQYF
TRBJ2-7 | . | TRBV28 | . | TGTGCCAGCAGTTTGATCCAGGGTAAGAACGAGCAGTACTTC | CASSLIQGKNEQYF
TRBJ1-2 | . | TRBV27 | . | TGTGCCAGCAGTTTATCGAGGATGAGCCATGGCTACACCTTC | CASSLSRMSHGYTF
TRBJ2-3 | . | TRBV4-1 | . | TGCGCCAGCAGCCAAGTGTTCCCAGCCTTGATAGATACGCAGTATTTT | CASSQVFPALIDTQYF
TRBJ2-3 | TRBD1 | TRBV3-1 | few | TGTGCCGTTTCAGACAGGGGGCGCACAGATACGCAGTATTTT | CAVSDRGRTDTQYF
TRBJ1-4 | . | TRBV9 | . | TGTGCCAGCAGCGCGGGACACGTTGGCGAAAAACTGTTTTTT | CASSAGHVGEKLFF
TRBJ2-3 | . | TRBV6-5 | . | TGTGCCAGCAGTTACTCGACAATGGATGCAGGGGGCACAGATACGCAGTATTTT | CASSYSTMDAGGTDTQYF
TRBJ2-5 | . | TRBV12-3/TRBV12-4 | . | TGTGCCAGCAGTTTAATGCAGGGGGAGACCCAGTACTTC | CASSLMQGETQYF
TRBJ2-7 | TRBD2 | TRBV5-1 | . | TGCGCCAGCAGCGTTGGGCGAGCGGGGGGGACCTACGAGCAGTACTTC | CASSVGRAGGTYEQYF
TRBJ2-5 | . | TRBV14 | . | TGTGCCAGCAGCCGCAGACAGGGAGGAGGTGAGACCCAGTACTTC | CASSRRQGGGETQYF
TRBJ2-3 | . | TRBV28 | . | TGTGCCAGCAGTTTCCGTGGGACTCTTAGCACAGATACGCAGTATTTT | CASSFRGTLSTDTQYF
TRBJ2-7 | TRBD2 | TRBV7-6 | few | TGTGCCAGCAGCTCGAAGGGTCTAGCGGGAGACTACGAGCAGTACTTC | CASSSKGLAGDYEQYF
TRBJ2-3 | TRBD2 | TRBV9 | few | TGTGCCAGCAGCGTATATTTTAGCGGGAGCACAGATACGCAGTATTTT | CASSVYFSGSTDTQYF
TRBJ2-7 | TRBD2 | TRBV6-5 | few | TGTGCCAGCAGTTCTAGCGGGCCCCCCTCCTACGAGCAGTACTTC | CASSSSGPPSYEQYF
TRBJ2-1 | TRBD2 | TRBV28 | few | TGTGCCAGCAGTTTTTCTGTAGCGGGAGATCTTGAGCAGTTCTTC | CASSFSVAGDLEQFF
TRBJ1-5 | . | TRBV20-1 | . | TGCAGTGCTCGAGACACGGTAGGGCCCCAGCATTTT | CSARDTVGPQHF